This T cell receptor beta chain was recovered during a study of blood T cell repertoires in COVID-19. At the level of the study: From T cells, B-cell-depleted T cells, or PBMCs came the material, which was cDNA or gDNA.

The CDR3 sequence is 13 residues long. Germline trimming cut 6 bases from V and 5 bases from J; bases unmatched to any gene: 5. Germline CDR1 is SGHAT and CDR2 is FQDESV (reference sequence). Original processing methods: The authors estimated nucleated cell counts from reference gene primer amplification. The table came from immunoSEQ multiplex PCR; TCRdb's copy has only in-frame clones and leaves some out. V, J and clone size are those of that table, while D and trimming were read from the DNA. The data contain 150,000 to 200,000 clones, under 90% of them singletons. Sequenced sample: peripheral blood. This receptor was identified in a man in his forties or fifties with acute or convalescent COVID-19. The V and J genes are TRBV11-1 and TRBJ2-5; 8 bases line up with TRBD1. The DNA for the CDR3 is TGTGCCAGCAGTACCGACAGGGGCGAGACCCAGTACTTC. It is translated as CASSTDRGETQYF.